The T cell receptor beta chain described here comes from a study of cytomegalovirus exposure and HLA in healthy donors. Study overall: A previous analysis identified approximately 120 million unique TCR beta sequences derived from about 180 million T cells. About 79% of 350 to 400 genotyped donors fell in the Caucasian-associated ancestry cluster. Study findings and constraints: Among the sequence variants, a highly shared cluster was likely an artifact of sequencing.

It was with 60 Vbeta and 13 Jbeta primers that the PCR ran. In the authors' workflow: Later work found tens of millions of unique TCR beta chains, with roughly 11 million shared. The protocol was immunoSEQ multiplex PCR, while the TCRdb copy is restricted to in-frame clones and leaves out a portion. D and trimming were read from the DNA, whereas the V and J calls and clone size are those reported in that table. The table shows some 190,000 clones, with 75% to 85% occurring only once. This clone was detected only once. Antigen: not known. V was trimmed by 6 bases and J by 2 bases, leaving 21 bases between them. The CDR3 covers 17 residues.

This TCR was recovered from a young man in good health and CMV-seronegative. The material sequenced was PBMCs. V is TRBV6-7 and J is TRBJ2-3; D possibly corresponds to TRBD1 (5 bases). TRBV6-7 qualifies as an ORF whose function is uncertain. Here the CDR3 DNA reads TGTGCCAGCAGCCGCGGACCGGAACAGGCGCACACAGATACGCAGTATTTT. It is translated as CASSRGPEQAHTDTQYF.